A single sample is the source of the 29 T cell receptor beta chains below, sequenced in a study of blood T cells in healthy people across ages. The use of a sample-barcoded 5' primer and a J-beta primer mix characterized a second PCR of 7 to 11 cycles. Via MiXCR, TCRdb re-called the 5' RACE reads, giving one row per CDR3 protein. The sample comprises more than 800,000 distinct CDR3 sequences, around 30% of which are singletons, and roughly 17% rests with the top ten. The sample taken for sequencing was blood. The receptors shown here come from a woman over 75 in good health.

This clonotype was counted many times. The chain uses TRBV12-3 or TRBV12-4 and TRBJ2-6, with TRBD1 identical over 10 bases. V was pared by 1 base and J by 4 bases, with 7 bases of the junction left unmatched. CDR3 length: 18 amino acids. The CDR3 loop is CASSLEGQGSPGANVLTF. Written as DNA, the CDR3 is TGTGCCAGCAGTTTAGAGGGACAGGGGTCTCCGGGGGCCAACGTCCTGACTTTC.

This clonotype was seen ten or more times. The rearrangement links TRBV7-6 to TRBJ2-1; D might be TRBD1 (6 bases). Germline V gives CDR1 SGHVS, CDR2 FNYEAQ. The V end was cut by 1 base, the J end by 4 bases, with 11 bases between. The length of the CDR3 is 15 residues. The CDR3 nucleotides read TGTGCCAGCAGCTTAGGGACAGTAGGTTACAATGAGCAGTTCTTC. It encodes CASSLGTVGYNEQFF.

This clonotype was seen ten or more times. This chain uses TRBV15 with TRBJ1-6, with a tentative D call TRBD1 (5 bases). Germline V CDR1 and CDR2: LNHNV, YYDKDF (reference sequence). Trimming removed 0 bases at V and 11 bases at J, with 11 bases between. This CDR3 is 14 amino acids long. The CDR3 reads CATSRDETATPLHF. The CDR3 nucleotides are TGTGCCACCAGCAGAGATGAGACAGCAACACCCCTCCACTTT.

This clonotype was recorded many times. The rearrangement uses TRBV7-9 and TRBJ2-1, with 11 bases that match TRBD1. V shed 6 bases and J 5 bases; nucleotides not matched to a gene: 9. There are 16 residues in the CDR3. Looked up from germline, CDR1 is SEHNR and CDR2 is FQNEAQ (reference sequence). This CDR3 is CASRKNPGQGDNEQFF. CDR3 nucleotide sequence: TGTGCCAGCAGAAAAAATCCGGGACAGGGGGACAATGAGCAGTTCTTC.

For this clonotype: A much larger clone sits a single nucleotide away, making a read error possible. The chain has TRBV12-3 or TRBV12-4 and TRBJ2-7; 9 bases line up with TRBD1. The trim removed 1 base at V and 7 bases at J, leaving 8 bases unmatched. CDR3 length equals 15 residues. The CDR3, as DNA: TGTGCCAGCAGTTTAGGGGGGACAGGGCGGAATGAGCAGTACTTC. Amino acids: CASSLGGTGRNEQYF.

Worth noting for this clonotype: A read error is possible here, since a much larger clone lies one base away. The chain is built from TRBV7-2 and TRBJ2-3, with TRBD1 as a possible D gene (6 bases). CDR3 length: 15 residues. CDR1 is SGHTA and CDR2 is FQGNSA in the germline V gene. V dropped 6 bases and J dropped 3 bases, with 16 bases sitting between them. DNA for the CDR3: TGTGCCAGCAGGCCGAGACCAGGGGCTACAGATACGCAGTATTTT. Its protein product is CASRPRPGATDTQYF.

This clonotype was detected only a few times. The chain employs TRBV27 and TRBJ1-2; the match to TRBD1 covers 7 bases. The V gene's germline CDR1 is MNHEY and CDR2 SMNVEV (reference sequence). Trimming took 1 base from V and 1 from J; bases not matched to a gene: 6. The CDR3 is made up of 16 amino acids. Here the CDR3 DNA reads TGTGCCAGCAGTTTATTGGCGACAGGGATTAACTATGGCTACACCTTC. It translates to CASSLLATGINYGYTF.

The CDR3 reads CASSPVAGVEQPQHF. The DNA of the CDR3 is TGCGCCAGCAGCCCCGTGGCAGGGGTAGAGCAGCCCCAGCATTTT. The gene calls are TRBV5-1 and TRBJ1-5; D possibly corresponds to TRBD1 (6 bases). Germline CDR1 SGHRS, CDR2 YFSETQ. Trimming cost V 4 bases and J 7 bases, with 18 bases left between them. The CDR3 runs 15 residues.

This clonotype showed up just a few times. The rearrangement links TRBV20-1 to TRBJ1-2; maybe TRBD1 (5 bases). Germline V gene lookup returns CDR1 DFQATT and CDR2 SNEGSKA (reference sequence). There are 13 residues in the CDR3. The ends were cut back, 1 base at V and 4 bases at J, with 10 bases in the middle. The CDR3 DNA sequence: TGCAGTGCTAGAGCACCAGGGCTCTATGGCTACACCTTC. Translating it yields CSARAPGLYGYTF.

As concerns this clonotype: The germline gene is not matched at one end of the junction; a read error may be the cause. V gene TRBV5-1 combines with J gene TRBJ2-1; D not certain. The CDR3 sequence is 12 residues long. CDR1 and CDR2 from the germline V gene are SGHRS and YFSETQ. CDR3 in DNA: TGCGCCAGCAGCTTGATACGCGGCAAGCAGTTCTTT. It yields the protein CASSLIRGKQFF.

This clonotype has ten or more counts. The gene calls are TRBV7-2 and TRBJ2-3; 12 bases line up with TRBD2. The ends lost 5 bases at V and 3 bases at J; junction bases unmatched: 24. Germline CDR1 and CDR2: SGHTA and FQGNSA. CDR3 length equals 22 residues. In DNA, the CDR3 is TGTGCCAGCAGCAAACGAATAGGGGGGTGGGCTAGCGGGGGGGCAGTTACAGATACGCAGTATTTT. Amino acid sequence: CASSKRIGGWASGGAVTDTQYF.

This clonotype was counted many times. The chain has TRBV2 and TRBJ2-7; no definite D call. Germline CDR1 and CDR2: SNHLY and FYNNEI. This CDR3 comprises 14 residues. V dropped 3 bases and J dropped 4 bases, with 13 bases sitting between them. The CDR3 region has the DNA TGTGCCAGCAGTGAGGGCTCATCCTCTTACGAGCAGTACTTC. Its translation: CASSEGSSSYEQYF. The whole variable domain, filled in from reference TRBV2 and TRBJ2-7, reads EPEVTQTPSHQVTQMGQEVILRCVPISNHLYFYWYRQILGQKVEFLVSFYNNEISEKSEIFDDQFSVERPDGSNFTLKIRSTKLEDSAMYFCASSEGSSSYEQYFGPGTRLTVT.

The chain uses TRBV5-5 and TRBJ1-4; D is unresolved. The CDR3 is made up of 16 amino acids. Trimming pared 3 bases from V and 4 bases from J, leaving 16 bases between. The germline gives CDR1 SGHKS, CDR2 YYEKEE (reference sequence). The CDR3 loop is CASSSWEGSLNEKLFF. The CDR3 nucleotides read TGTGCCAGCAGCTCGTGGGAAGGCTCCCTTAATGAAAAACTGTTTTTT.

A word on this clonotype: With a much larger clone just one base away, this may be a read error. CDR3 DNA: TGTGCCAGCAGTTACTTCCTTAAGGAGAATAGGCGAGGCCACACCTTC. Translation: CASSYFLKENRRGHTF. The gene calls are TRBV6-2 or TRBV6-3 and TRBJ1-2, with D unclear. The CDR3 loop spans 16 amino acids. Trimming pared 1 base from V and 12 bases from J, leaving 24 bases between. Germline V gene data show CDR1 as MNHEY and CDR2 as SVGEGT.

This clonotype was observed a handful of times. This may stem from a read error, because a much larger clone lies one nucleotide away. The genes are TRBV5-1 and TRBJ2-5, with 14 bases fitting TRBD2. V was clipped by 3 bases and J by 11 bases; unmatched bases: 6. The germline gives CDR1 SGHRS, CDR2 YFSETQ. CDR3 length: 14 residues. CDR3 loop: CASSSSGLAGEQYF. In DNA form, the CDR3 reads TGCGCCAGCAGCTCGTCGGGACTAGCGGGGGAGCAGTACTTC.

The J gene is TRBJ1-5, the V gene TRBV20-1; D possibly corresponds to TRBD1 (6 bases). V gave up 1 base and J gave up 7 bases, with 14 bases separating them. This CDR3 is built from 14 residues. The germline CDR1 and CDR2 sequences are DFQATT and SNEGSKA (reference sequence). CDR3 coding DNA: TGCAGTGCTAGAGTTTTACAGGGTAGACAGCCCCAGCATTTT. Protein: CSARVLQGRQPQHF.

Concerning this clonotype: A junction boundary mismatches the germline segment, possibly from a read error. The CDR3, as DNA: TGTGCCGGCAGTCGGATACATGCAACTAATGAAAAACTGTTTTTT. As protein: CAGSRIHATNEKLFF. V is TRBV27 and J is TRBJ1-4; D is ambiguous. Germline values: CDR1 MNHEY, CDR2 SMNVEV (reference sequence). The CDR3 totals 15 residues.

This clonotype has only a few counts. With a much larger clone just one base away, this may be a read error. The chain combines TRBV4-3 with TRBJ1-6; D is perhaps TRBD1 (5 bases). Germline CDR1 is LGHNA and CDR2 is YSLEER. This CDR3 region has 16 residues. The CDR3 sequence: CASSQDRGREDSPRHF. For the CDR3, the DNA is TGCGCCAGCAGCCAAGATAGGGGAAGGGAGGATTCACCCCGCCACTTT.

There are many counts of this clonotype. The rearrangement links TRBV3-1 to TRBJ1-4; 8 nucleotides line up with TRBD1. Trimming took 0 bases from V and 8 from J; bases not matched to a gene: 14. Germline V lookup: CDR1 LGHDT, CDR2 YNNKEL (reference sequence). There are 18 residues in the CDR3. CDR3 in DNA: TGTGCCAGCAGCCAAGACACCCGGACAGGGCTCACGGAGGAAAAACTGTTTTTT. It codes for CASSQDTRTGLTEEKLFF.

The chain links TRBV15 to TRBJ2-5, with 9 bases identical to TRBD2. Germline loops: CDR1 LNHNV, CDR2 YYDKDF (reference sequence). This CDR3 comprises 18 residues. After removal of 2 bases from V and 5 bases from J, the junction contained 15 bases not matched to a gene. The CDR3 bases are TGTGCCACCAGCAGACGGATTCGCGGGGGGGCATCTGGGGAGACCCAGTACTTC. Encoded protein: CATSRRIRGGASGETQYF.

The rearrangement joins TRBV21-1 to TRBJ2-4; the table gives TRBD2 as D, unverified against the DNA. TRBV21-1 is an annotated pseudogene. The CDR3 contains 21 residues. CDR3 loop: CASSKGPYRAGGLLAKNIQYF. Written as DNA, the CDR3 is TGTGCCAGCAGCAAGGGACCCTATAGGGCGGGGGGCCTCCTAGCCAAAAACATTCAGTACTTC.

This clonotype was counted many times. V is TRBV10-3 and J is TRBJ2-1; a weak D match, TRBD2 (5 bases). Trimming stripped 6 bases from V and 6 bases from J, with 9 bases between. CDR3 length equals 12 residues. From germline, CDR1 is ENHRY and CDR2 SYGVKD. The CDR3: CAISRETNEQFF. In DNA form, the CDR3 reads TGTGCCATCAGCCGGGAAACCAATGAGCAGTTCTTC.

The chain links TRBV2 to TRBJ2-1; D is possibly TRBD2 (7 bases). Between the trimmed V and J ends, which lost 2 bases and 2 bases, there was a span of 16 bases. Germline lookup yields CDR1 SNHLY and CDR2 FYNNEI. This CDR3 is built from 17 residues. CDR3 protein: CASSERDPGGPYNEQFF. The CDR3, as DNA: TGTGCCAGCAGTGAACGCGACCCGGGGGGCCCCTACAATGAGCAGTTCTTC.

Concerning this clonotype: A much larger clone differs by one base, so this may be a read error. The chain uses TRBV6-2 or TRBV6-3 and TRBJ1-2; no clear D. The V end lost 7 bases, the J end lost 2 bases, and 20 bases lay between the germline ends. CDR1 and CDR2 (germline): MNHEY, SVGEGT. This CDR3 is 16 amino acids long. For the CDR3, the DNA is TGTGCCAGCACCTATGAAACCGTACGAGGCAACTATGGCTACACCTTC. It is translated as CASTYETVRGNYGYTF.

This clonotype has ten or more counts. This chain links TRBV10-3 with TRBJ2-7, with D perhaps TRBD1 or TRBD2 (7 bases each). This CDR3 spans 15 amino acids. Per germline, CDR1 ENHRY and CDR2 SYGVKD. Trimming stripped 8 bases from V and 4 bases from J, with 21 bases between. The CDR3 region has the DNA TGTGCCATCGGGGGGGGGTTAGGGGGCGAATACGAGCAGTACTTC. Its protein product is CAIGGGLGGEYEQYF.

V is TRBV10-3 and J is TRBJ1-5; the D is unclear. Trimming shortened V by 6 bases and J by 3 bases, and 12 bases separated the two germline ends. There are 14 residues in the CDR3. CDR1 is ENHRY, CDR2 SYGVKD, per germline. CDR3 in amino acids: CAIREGSNNQPQHF. Written as DNA, the CDR3 is TGTGCCATCAGGGAGGGCAGTAACAATCAGCCCCAGCATTTT.

This clonotype has a handful of counts. J is TRBJ2-2 and V is TRBV6-5; 8 nucleotides align to TRBD2. Per germline, CDR1 MNHEY and CDR2 SVGAGI. V was clipped by 0 bases and J by 6 bases; unmatched bases: 12. This CDR3 is 18 amino acids long. Written as DNA, the CDR3 is TGTGCCAGCAGTTACTCCCCTAGCGGGCTGCCTAGGTCCGGGGAGCTGTTTTTT. This codes for CASSYSPSGLPRSGELFF.

This clonotype has only a few counts. This may come from a read error, since a much larger clone is one base off. The chain employs TRBV20-1 and TRBJ2-5, with D maybe TRBD1 (5 bases). The CDR3 is 15 amino acids. Germline-derived CDR1 and CDR2 are DFQATT and SNEGSKA (reference sequence). In DNA, the CDR3 is TGCAGTGCTAGAGATCCCAGGGCGAAACAAGAGGCCCAGTACTTC. Protein: CSARDPRAKQEAQYF.

V gene TRBV7-2 combines with J gene TRBJ2-3, with unresolved D. Germline CDR1 and CDR2: SGHTA and FQGNSA. The V end lost 0 bases, the J end lost 14 bases, and 15 bases lay between the germline ends. This CDR3 has 13 residues. The CDR3 sequence is CASSLAHRTHAYF. Here the CDR3 DNA reads TGTGCCAGCAGCTTAGCACACCGGACCCATGCGTATTTT.